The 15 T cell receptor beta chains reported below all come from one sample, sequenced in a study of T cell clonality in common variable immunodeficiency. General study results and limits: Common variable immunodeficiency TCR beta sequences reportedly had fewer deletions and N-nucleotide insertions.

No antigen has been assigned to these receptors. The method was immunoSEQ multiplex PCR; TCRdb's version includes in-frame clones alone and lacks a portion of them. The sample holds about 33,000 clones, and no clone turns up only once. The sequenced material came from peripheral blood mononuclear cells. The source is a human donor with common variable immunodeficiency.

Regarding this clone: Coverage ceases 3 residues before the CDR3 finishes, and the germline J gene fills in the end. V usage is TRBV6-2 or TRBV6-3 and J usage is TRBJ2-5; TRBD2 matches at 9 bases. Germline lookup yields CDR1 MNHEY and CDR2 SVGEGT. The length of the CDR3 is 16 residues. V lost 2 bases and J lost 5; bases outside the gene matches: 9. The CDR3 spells CASSYDAGGPGETQYF. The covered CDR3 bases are TGTGCCAGCAGTTACGATGCGGGGGGGCCGGGGGAGACC.

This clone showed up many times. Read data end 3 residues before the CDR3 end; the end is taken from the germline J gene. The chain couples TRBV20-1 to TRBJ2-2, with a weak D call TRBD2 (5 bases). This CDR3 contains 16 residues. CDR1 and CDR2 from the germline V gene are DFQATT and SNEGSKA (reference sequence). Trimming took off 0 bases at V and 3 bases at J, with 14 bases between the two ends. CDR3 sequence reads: CSARDKGSEYTGELFF. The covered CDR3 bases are TGCAGTGCTAGAGACAAAGGTAGCGAGTACACCGGGGAG.

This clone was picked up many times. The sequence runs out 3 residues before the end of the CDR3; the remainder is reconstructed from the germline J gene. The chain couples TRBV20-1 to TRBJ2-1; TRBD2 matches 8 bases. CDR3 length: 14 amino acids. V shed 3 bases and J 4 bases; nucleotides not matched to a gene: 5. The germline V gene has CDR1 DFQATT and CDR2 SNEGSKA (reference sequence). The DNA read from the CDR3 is TGCAGTGCTAGCGGGGGGGCCCAGTACAATGAG. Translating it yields CSASGGAQYNE. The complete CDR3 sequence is CSASGGAQYNEQFF.

The CDR3 bases that were read are TGTGCCAGTAGTATTGTTGGGACACATTTTCAACCACCATACTATAATTCACCC. Amino acid sequence: CASSIVGTHFQPPYYNSP. The CDR3 as a whole reads CASSIVGTHFQPPYYNSPLHF. The V call is TRBV19, the J call TRBJ1-6; a possible D gene is TRBD1 (6 bases). From the germline J gene comes the end of the CDR3, since the read stops 3 residues before it. Trimming stripped 3 bases from V and 3 bases from J, with 27 bases between. The CDR3 extends over 21 amino acids. Germline V gene lookup returns CDR1 LNHDA and CDR2 SQIVND (reference sequence).

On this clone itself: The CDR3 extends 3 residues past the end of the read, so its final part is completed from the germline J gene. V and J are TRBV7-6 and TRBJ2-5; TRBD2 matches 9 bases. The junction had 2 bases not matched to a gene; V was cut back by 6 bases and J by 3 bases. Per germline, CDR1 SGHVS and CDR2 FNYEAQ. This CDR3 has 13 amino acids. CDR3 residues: CASRPSGEETQYF. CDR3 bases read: TGTGCCAGCAGGCCTAGCGGGGAAGAGACC.

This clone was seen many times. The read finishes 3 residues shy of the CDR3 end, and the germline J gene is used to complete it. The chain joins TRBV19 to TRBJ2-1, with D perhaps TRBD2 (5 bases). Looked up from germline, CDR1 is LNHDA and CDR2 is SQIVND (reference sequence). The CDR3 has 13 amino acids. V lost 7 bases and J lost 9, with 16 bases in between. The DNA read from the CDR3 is TGTGCCAGTATGGGCAGCGGATGGAGTGAG. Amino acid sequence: CASMGSGWSE. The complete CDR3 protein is CASMGSGWSEQFF. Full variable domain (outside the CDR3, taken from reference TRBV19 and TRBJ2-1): DGGITQSPKYLFRKEGQNVTLSCEQNLNHDAMYWYRQDPGQGLRLIYYSQIVNDFQKGDIAEGYSVSREKKESFPLTVTSAQKNPTAFYLCASMGSGWSEQFFGPGTRLTVL.

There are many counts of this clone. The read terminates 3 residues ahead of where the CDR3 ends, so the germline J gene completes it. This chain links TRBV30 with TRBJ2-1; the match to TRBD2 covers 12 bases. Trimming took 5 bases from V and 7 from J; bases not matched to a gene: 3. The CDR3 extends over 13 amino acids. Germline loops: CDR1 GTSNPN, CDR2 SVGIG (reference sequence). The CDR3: CAWSSGGVNEQFF. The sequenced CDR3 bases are TGTGCCTGGTCTAGCGGGGGGGTAAATGAG.

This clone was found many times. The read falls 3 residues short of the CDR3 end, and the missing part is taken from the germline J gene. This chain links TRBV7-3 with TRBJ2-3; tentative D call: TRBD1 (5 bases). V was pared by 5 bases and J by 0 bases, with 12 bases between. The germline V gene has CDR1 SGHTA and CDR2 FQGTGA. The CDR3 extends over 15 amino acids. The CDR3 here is CASSPQQGSTDTQYF. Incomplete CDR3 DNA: TGTGCCAGCAGCCCCCAGCAGGGTAGCACAGATACG.

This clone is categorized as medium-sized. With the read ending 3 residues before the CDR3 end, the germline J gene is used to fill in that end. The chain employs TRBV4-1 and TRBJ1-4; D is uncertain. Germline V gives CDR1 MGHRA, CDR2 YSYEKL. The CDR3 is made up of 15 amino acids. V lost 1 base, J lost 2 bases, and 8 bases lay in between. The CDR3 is CASSQGHATNEKLFF. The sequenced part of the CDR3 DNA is TGCGCCAGCAGCCAAGGGCATGCCACTAATGAAAAA.

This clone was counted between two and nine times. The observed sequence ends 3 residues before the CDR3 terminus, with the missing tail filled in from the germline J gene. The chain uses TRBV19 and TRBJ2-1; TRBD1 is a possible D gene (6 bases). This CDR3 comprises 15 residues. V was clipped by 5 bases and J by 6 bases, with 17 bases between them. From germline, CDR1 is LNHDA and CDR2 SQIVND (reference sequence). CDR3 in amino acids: CASSLGASTSNEQFF. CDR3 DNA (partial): TGTGCCAGTAGTTTGGGGGCTAGTACGAGCAATGAG.

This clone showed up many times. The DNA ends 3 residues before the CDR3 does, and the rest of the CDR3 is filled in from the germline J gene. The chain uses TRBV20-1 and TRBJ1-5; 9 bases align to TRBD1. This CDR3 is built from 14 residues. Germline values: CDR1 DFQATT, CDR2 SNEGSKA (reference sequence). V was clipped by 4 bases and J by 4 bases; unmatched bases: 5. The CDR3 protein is CSAIRDRVNQPQHF. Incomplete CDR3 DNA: TGCAGTGCTATCCGGGACAGGGTTAATCAGCCC.

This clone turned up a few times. CDR3 residues: CASSIQGGQPQHF. The sequenced CDR3 bases are TGTGCCAGTAGTATTCAAGGGGGTCAGCCC. The chain uses TRBV19 and TRBJ1-5; D possibly corresponds to TRBD1 (6 bases). The read terminates 3 residues before the CDR3 end, so the remaining end is supplied by the germline J gene. The CDR3 length is 13 residues. Trimming left V 3 bases short and J 6 bases short, with 9 bases between. Germline lookup yields CDR1 LNHDA and CDR2 SQIVND (reference sequence).

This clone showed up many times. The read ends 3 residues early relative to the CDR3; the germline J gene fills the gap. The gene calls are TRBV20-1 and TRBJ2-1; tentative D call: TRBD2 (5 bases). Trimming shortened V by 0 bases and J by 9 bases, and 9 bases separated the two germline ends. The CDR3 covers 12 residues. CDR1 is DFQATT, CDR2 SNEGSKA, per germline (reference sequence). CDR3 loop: CSARDQLGEQFF. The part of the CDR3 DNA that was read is TGCAGTGCTAGAGATCAACTAGGTGAG.

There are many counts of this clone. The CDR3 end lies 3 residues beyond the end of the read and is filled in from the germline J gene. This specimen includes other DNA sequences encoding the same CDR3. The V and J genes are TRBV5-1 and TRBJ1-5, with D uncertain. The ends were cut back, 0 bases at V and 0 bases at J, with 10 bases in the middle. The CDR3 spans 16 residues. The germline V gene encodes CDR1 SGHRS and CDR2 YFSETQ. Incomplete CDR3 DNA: TGCGCCAGCAGCTTGGAGGGCCCTTATAGCAATCAGCCC. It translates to CASSLEGPYSNQP. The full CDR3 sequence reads CASSLEGPYSNQPQHF.

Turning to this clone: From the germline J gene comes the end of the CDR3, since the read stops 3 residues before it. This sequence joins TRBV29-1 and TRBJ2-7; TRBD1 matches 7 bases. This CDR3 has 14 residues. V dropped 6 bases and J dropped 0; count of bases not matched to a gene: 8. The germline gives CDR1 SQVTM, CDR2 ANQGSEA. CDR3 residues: CSVASGTVSYEQYF. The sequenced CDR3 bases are TGCAGCGTGGCCTCCGGGACAGTCTCCTACGAG.